The sequence of this T cell receptor beta chain was determined in a study of human T cells and chemical hapten exposure (dated by TCRdb to the early 2020s). Background on the whole study: For sensitization, 2% DPC in acetone was applied to a 2 cm by 2 cm area of upper inner arm skin. Weekly therapeutic DPC doses were additionally applied to the scalp of patients throughout the roughly 26-week study period. Patch testing was performed on the upper back with Finn chambers containing 0.01% DPC, and the patch tests were scored after 6 days according to International Contact Dermatitis Research Group standards. The mostly female patient cohort included alopecia areata with under or over 50% scalp involvement, alopecia totalis and alopecia universalis. Libraries were pooled for sequencing, and per-sample TCR yields varied mainly because of small differences in library volumes within the pool. Peripheral blood TCR repertoire changes were tracked in vivo in alopecia patients during primary and secondary sensitization to the hapten diphenylcyclopropenone (DPC). Blood was sampled from patients pre-sensitization (week 0) and at 2, 6 and about 24 weeks after DPC sensitization. For TCR sequencing, blood came from 25 to 35 alopecia patients at anywhere from one to four time points (pre-sensitization, 2, 6 and 24 weeks). What the work shows at the level of the full study, not this receptor alone: Compared with pre-sensitization or healthy control sets, expanded TCRs formed significantly more large CDR3 similarity clusters, which is consistent with antigen-driven responses. No change with DPC sensitization was found in the number of TCRs above 1 in 1000 frequency, and no evidence of global repertoire structure alterations was found. All patients had alopecia, a presumed autoimmune disease, so their immune response might differ from that of healthy individuals. Repeated subsampling changed both the strength of the expansion versus patch-test correlation and the threshold at which that correlation became significant. Patch test score was positively correlated with the number of PT1 expanded TCRs, with significance at thresholds 8, 16 and 32 but not at 4.

In its sample, this clonotype was seen a few times. Its antigen target is currently unknown. No base quality information exists; no much larger clone differs at one position. Libraries came from RACE. The data were produced on a NextSeq 500. Library preparation attached unique molecular identifiers to individual cDNA molecules for quantitative, reproducible TCR counting. Each blood RNA sample was used to sequence both TCR alpha and TCR beta chains. From the authors' description of their analysis: A median of about 100,000 TCRs per sample was observed, with a range of roughly 23,224 to 750,000. V, J and CDR3 annotation of the TCR reads was performed with the Decombinator software suite. Every sample was subsampled to the same number of TCRs (28,000) for the PS versus PT1 abundance plots. TCRs were defined as expanded if absent before sensitization and observed at least eight times at the 2-week time point. The public reads were reprocessed in TCRdb via fastp at Q25 and MiXCR, keeping in-frame beta chains. Each entry merges the rows of one CDR3 protein and shows their most common DNA and genes. TCRdb, not the authors, supplied the V and J calls. Counted in this sample were about 260,000 distinct CDR3 sequences; 7% to 10% of them appeared once. The biggest ten clones account for over 2% of the sample.

Taken with the paper, the label for time point translates to: pre-sensitization, week 0. According to the study, the label for this sample's treatment or condition signals: therapeutic diphenylcyclopropenone sensitization with weekly scalp DPC. Blood at each patch-test visit was drawn before the patch test was applied. Patients were eligible if aged 18 to 70, diagnosed with alopecia and judged suitable for DPC therapy, and pregnant patients were excluded. Unfractionated whole blood was collected in Tempus Blood RNA tubes, and total RNA was extracted from that blood. Its CDR3 holds 16 amino acids, cysteine through phenylalanine. Only the CDR3 part of the read is kept: 48 bases, read in frame from the first base. Reading the germline V gene gives CDR1 LGHNA and CDR2 YSLEER. Trimming removed 0 bases from V and 1 base from J, leaving 9 bases between the germline ends.

This receptor was taken from a woman between 40 and 50 years old with alopecia areata. Some clones in this sample may be carry-over from other donors' samples. The chain was built from TRBV4-3 and TRBJ1-4; the D gene is perhaps TRBD1, on 5 matching bases. The sample in question was whole blood, obtained in connection with sensitization to the hapten diphenylcyclopropenone (DPC). The CDR3 in this case is CASSQDLGETNEKLFF. The base sequence is TGCGCCAGCAGCCAAGATTTAGGGGAAACTAATGAAAAACTGTTTTTT.